There are a few counts of the clone carrying this T cell receptor (beta chain). As yet, its antigen is unknown. Each donor gave 9 to 10 milliliters of peripheral blood. The use of a sample-barcoded 5' primer and a J-beta primer mix characterized a second PCR of about 7 to 12 cycles. No fewer than 2.5 million CDR3-containing paired-end reads came from each sample. TCRdb itself ran the 5' RACE reads through MiXCR, one entry per CDR3 protein. The data contain 730,000 or so distinct CDR3 sequences, around 46% of them singletons. The germline CDR1 and CDR2 sequences are PRHDT and FYEKMQ (reference sequence). The CDR3 has 13 amino acids. The V end lost 2 bases, the J end lost 8 bases, and 12 bases lay between the germline ends. This sample was taken from a study of blood T cells in healthy people across ages. Study-level results: One million T cells yielded diversity estimates that were considered underestimates.

Sequenced: blood. The rearrangement joins TRBV13 to TRBJ1-2; D may be TRBD1 (5 bases). The receptor comes from an older woman in good health. CDR3: CASSLSFQGGYTF. The CDR3 DNA reads as TGTGCCAGCAGCTTATCGTTCCAGGGAGGCTACACCTTC.